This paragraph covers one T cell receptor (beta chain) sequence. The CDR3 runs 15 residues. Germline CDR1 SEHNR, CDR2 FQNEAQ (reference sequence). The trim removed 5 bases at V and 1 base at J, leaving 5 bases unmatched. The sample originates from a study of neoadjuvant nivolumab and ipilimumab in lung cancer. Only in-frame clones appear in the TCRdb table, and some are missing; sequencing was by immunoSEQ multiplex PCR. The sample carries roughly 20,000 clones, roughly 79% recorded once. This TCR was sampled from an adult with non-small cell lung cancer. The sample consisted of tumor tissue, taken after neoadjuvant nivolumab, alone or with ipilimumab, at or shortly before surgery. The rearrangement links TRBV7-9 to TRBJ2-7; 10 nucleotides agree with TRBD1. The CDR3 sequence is CASSVGTGASYEQYF. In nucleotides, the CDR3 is TGTGCCAGCAGCGTAGGGACAGGGGCTTCCTACGAGCAGTACTTC.